These T cell receptor beta chains were read from a single sample in a study of T cells in Graves' hyperthyroidism and ophthalmopathy. TCRdb re-called the multiplex PCR reads through MiXCR, storing one row per CDR3 protein. The sample records hundreds of thousands of distinct CDR3 sequences, over 35% being singletons. Sequencing was carried out using blood. All receptors derive from a man aged 18 to 29 with Graves' hyperthyroidism. Both conserved end residues are part of each CDR3. Fields, in order: D gene, V gene, clone size, CDR3 protein. The D gene is left open where the match is weak. Not every row has a clone size; where given, it reads once, few, many or a size class.

D gene: TRBD2
V gene: TRBV5-4
clone size: -
CDR3 protein: CASSLGLASYNEQFF

D gene: -
V gene: TRBV2
clone size: many
CDR3 protein: CASSEAIGSEQYF

D gene: -
V gene: TRBV9
clone size: few
CDR3 protein: CASSVWDTVEGNTIYF

D gene: -
V gene: TRBV24-1
clone size: many
CDR3 protein: CATSDFRGTEAFF

D gene: -
V gene: TRBV5-1
clone size: few
CDR3 protein: CASSLSGDREKLFF

D gene: -
V gene: TRBV5-1
clone size: few
CDR3 protein: CASSLTLGAEGYGYTF

D gene: -
V gene: TRBV2
clone size: -
CDR3 protein: CASSHATGPANTGELFF

D gene: TRBD1
V gene: TRBV25-1
clone size: -
CDR3 protein: CASARDSLGNSPLHF

D gene: TRBD1
V gene: TRBV2
clone size: few
CDR3 protein: CASIYDSGTGSSPLHF

D gene: TRBD1
V gene: TRBV20-1
clone size: -
CDR3 protein: CSARASQGGQPQHF

D gene: -
V gene: TRBV13
clone size: few
CDR3 protein: CASSFWVSSYEQYF

D gene: -
V gene: TRBV5-4
clone size: many
CDR3 protein: CASSLGGFQETQYF

D gene: -
V gene: TRBV2
clone size: many
CDR3 protein: CASSEQAHEQYF

D gene: TRBD2
V gene: TRBV2
clone size: -
CDR3 protein: CASLSREAQYF

D gene: -
V gene: TRBV9
clone size: -
CDR3 protein: CASSVDIVGGELFF

D gene: -
V gene: TRBV12-5
clone size: -
CDR3 protein: CASGLPGTEWEYGYTF

D gene: -
V gene: TRBV4-1
clone size: few
CDR3 protein: CASSQGPSSQPQHF